The 9 T cell receptor beta chains presented below share a single source sample, sequenced in a study of T cell responses to AZD1222 COVID-19 vaccine. The assay was immunoSEQ multiplex PCR, and TCRdb's table has in-frame clones only and misses some. The sample includes about 130,000 clones, about 90% of them seen just once. Sequences were derived from peripheral blood, sampled on day 0 of AZD1222 vaccination. These receptors were taken from an adult in good health.

This chain uses TRBV7-9 with TRBJ2-1, with a tentative D call TRBD2 (5 bases). CDR1 is SEHNR, CDR2 FQNEAQ, per germline (reference sequence). V gave up 5 bases and J gave up 7 bases, with 12 bases separating them. This CDR3 has 13 amino acids. In nucleotides, the CDR3 is TGTGCCAGCAGCCTACGCGGGTTGAATGAGCAGTTCTTC. It yields the protein CASSLRGLNEQFF. The whole variable domain, filled in from reference TRBV7-9 and TRBJ2-1, reads DTGVSQNPRHKITKRGQNVTFRCDPISEHNRLYWYRQTLGQGPEFLTYFQNEAQLEKSRLLSDRFSAERPKGSFSTLEIQRTEQGDSAMYLCASSLRGLNEQFFGPGTRLTVL.

The chain combines TRBV2 with TRBJ2-7; D is unresolved. The CDR3 runs 13 residues. V dropped 3 bases and J dropped 8 bases, with 14 bases sitting between them. The germline CDR1 and CDR2 sequences are SNHLY and FYNNEI. CDR3 sequence: CASSDLMDDQQYF. In DNA form, the CDR3 reads TGTGCCAGCAGTGATCTCATGGACGACCAGCAGTACTTC.

The V and J genes are TRBV28 and TRBJ1-1; D is unresolved. The ends were cut back, 4 bases at V and 5 bases at J, with 11 bases in the middle. Germline values: CDR1 MDHEN, CDR2 SYDVKM. The CDR3 extends over 13 amino acids. The CDR3: CASSWGSVTEAFF. The CDR3 DNA is TGTGCCAGCAGTTGGGGTTCCGTGACTGAAGCTTTCTTT.

This clone was counted a few times. This chain joins TRBV3-1 (or the pseudogene TRBV3-2) and TRBJ2-6; unclear D gene. The germline V and J ends were trimmed by 2 bases and 0 bases, with 8 bases remaining between them. This CDR3 spans 16 amino acids. The germline V gene encodes CDR1 LGHDT and CDR2 YNNKEL (reference sequence). CDR3 protein: CASSQKLHSGANVLTF. CDR3 sequence (DNA): TGTGCCAGCAGCCAAAAACTTCACTCTGGGGCCAACGTCCTGACTTTC.

The chain combines TRBV18 with TRBJ2-5; unclear D gene. CDR3 length: 14 amino acids. Trimming stripped 0 bases from V and 4 bases from J, with 9 bases between. Germline V CDR1 and CDR2: KGHSH, LQKENI. In nucleotides, the CDR3 is TGTGCCAGCTCACCACCGTCTCTAATAGAGACCCAGTACTTC. It codes for CASSPPSLIETQYF.

CDR3 sequence: CASSKAMARGYGNTIYF. CDR3 in DNA: TGTGCCAGCAGCAAAGCGATGGCCAGGGGGTACGGAAACACCATATATTTT. The chain is built from TRBV21-1 and TRBJ1-3; TRBD1 is the table's D call and was not checked against the DNA. TRBV21-1 is marked as a pseudogene. This CDR3 is 17 amino acids long.

This chain joins TRBV4-1 and TRBJ2-6; TRBD1 agrees at 7 bases. After removal of 8 bases from V and 2 bases from J, the junction contained 0 bases not matched to a gene. CDR3 length equals 13 residues. Germline loops: CDR1 MGHRA, CDR2 YSYEKL. CDR3 DNA: TGCGCCAGCGGGACAGCTGGGGCCAACGTCCTGACTTTC. This codes for CASGTAGANVLTF.

The J gene is TRBJ1-4, the V gene TRBV5-1, with a tentative D call TRBD1 (6 bases). Trimming pared 2 bases from V and 4 bases from J, leaving 9 bases between. This CDR3 has 14 residues. Looked up from germline, CDR1 is SGHRS and CDR2 is YFSETQ. The CDR3 is CASSFEGGNEKLFF. The CDR3 bases are TGCGCCAGCAGCTTCGAAGGGGGTAATGAAAAACTGTTTTTT.

This rearrangement joins TRBV5-1 to TRBJ2-2; tentatively, D is TRBD1 or TRBD2 (5 bases each). The CDR3 has 16 residues. The ends were cut back, 0 bases at V and 4 bases at J, with 13 bases in the middle. Germline V gene lookup returns CDR1 SGHRS and CDR2 YFSETQ. The CDR3 here is CASSLAGAPGTGELFF. As DNA, the CDR3 is TGCGCCAGCAGCTTGGCCGGGGCTCCGGGCACCGGGGAGCTGTTTTTT.